This TCR beta chain was sequenced for a study of glioma-infiltrating T cells. Amplification of TCR alpha and beta CDR3 regions from RNA used iRepertoire nested multiplex PCR. Tissue mRNA or PBMC total RNA, roughly 90-450 ng, went into one-step reverse transcription and amplification. TCRdb processed the multiplex PCR reads anew with MiXCR; each CDR3 protein has one entry. The sample yields around 120,000 distinct CDR3 sequences, 24% seen once. Looked up from germline, CDR1 is MNHNS and CDR2 is SASEGT. V was trimmed by 6 bases and J by 1 base, leaving 16 bases between them. The CDR3 is made up of 16 amino acids. Notes on the study in general: Non-neoplastic patients had below-expected tissue-blood divergence, while all gliomas exceeded expectation. Tissue and blood shared very few CDR3 sequences.

In its sample, this clonotype was seen many times. Its antigen is not identified. The TCR was taken from a human donor with low-grade glioma or glioblastoma, undergoing nonglioma brain surgery, or in good health (not recorded which). The chain combines TRBV6-1 with TRBJ2-1; D is tentatively TRBD1 or TRBD2 (5 bases each). The sequenced sample consisted of glioma tissue, nonneoplastic brain tissue, or PBMCs (not recorded which). CDR3 protein: CASSSGPSMSYNEQFF. CDR3 in DNA: TGTGCCAGCAGCTCGGGACCGTCAATGTCCTACAATGAGCAGTTCTTC.